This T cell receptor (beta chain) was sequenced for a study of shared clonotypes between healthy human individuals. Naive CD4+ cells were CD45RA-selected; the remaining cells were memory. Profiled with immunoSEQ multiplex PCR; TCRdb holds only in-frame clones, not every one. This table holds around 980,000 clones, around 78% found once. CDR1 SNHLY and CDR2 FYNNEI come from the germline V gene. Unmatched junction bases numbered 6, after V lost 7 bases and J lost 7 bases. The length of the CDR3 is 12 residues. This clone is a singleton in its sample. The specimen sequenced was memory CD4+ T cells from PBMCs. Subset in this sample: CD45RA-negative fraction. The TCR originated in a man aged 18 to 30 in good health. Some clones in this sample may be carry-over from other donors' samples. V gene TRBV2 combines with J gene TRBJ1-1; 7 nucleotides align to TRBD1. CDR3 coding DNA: TGTGCCAGCACCGCGACAGGGTTTGAAGCTTTCTTT. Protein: CASTATGFEAFF.